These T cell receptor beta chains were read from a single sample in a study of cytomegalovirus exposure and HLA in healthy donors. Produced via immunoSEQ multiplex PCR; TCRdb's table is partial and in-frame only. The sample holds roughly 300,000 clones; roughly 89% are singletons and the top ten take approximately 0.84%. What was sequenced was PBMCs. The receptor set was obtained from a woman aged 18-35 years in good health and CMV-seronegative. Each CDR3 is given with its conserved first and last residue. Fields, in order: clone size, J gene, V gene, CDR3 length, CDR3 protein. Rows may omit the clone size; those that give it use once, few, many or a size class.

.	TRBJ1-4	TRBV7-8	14	CASSKYDQGEKLFF
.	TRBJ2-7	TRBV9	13	CASSLDSSYEQYF
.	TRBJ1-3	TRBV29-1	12	CSVADRLGPIYF
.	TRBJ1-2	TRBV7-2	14	CASSSGYFAYGYTF
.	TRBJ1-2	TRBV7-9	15	CASSPETGTNYGYTF
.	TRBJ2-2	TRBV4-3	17	CASSTGLASPATGELFF
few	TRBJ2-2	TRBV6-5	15	CASSPATGGGGELFF
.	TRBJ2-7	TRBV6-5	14	CASSRPQGTHEQYF
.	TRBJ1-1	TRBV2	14	CASSEPTGNTEAFF
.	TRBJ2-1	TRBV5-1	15	CASSLGLAGGHEQFF
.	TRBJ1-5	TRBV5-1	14	CASSLAGGNQPQHF
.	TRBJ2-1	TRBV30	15	CAWSVASGAYNEQFF
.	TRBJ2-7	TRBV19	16	CASRPRPDRVWDEQYF
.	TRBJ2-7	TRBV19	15	CASTSGGGSGYEQYF
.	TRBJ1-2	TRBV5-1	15	CASSSLGHEVGGYTF
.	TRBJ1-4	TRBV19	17	CASSPNPPAGTNEKLFF
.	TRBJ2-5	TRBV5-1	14	CASSWGQGQETQYF
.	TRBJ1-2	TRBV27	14	CASSFGQGNYGYTF
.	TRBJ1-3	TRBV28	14	CASSLSPNGNTIYF
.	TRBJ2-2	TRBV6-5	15	CASSYVDRGPGELFF